These 25 T cell receptor beta chains were sequenced from one sample in a study of Ad26.COV2.S vaccination and SARS-CoV-2 variants (dated by TCRdb to the early 2020s). The meaning of the sample's treatment or condition label: roughly 18 received Ad26.COV2.S at low or high dose, single or two shots; 5 received placebo; per-sample allocation not given. For vaccine and placebo recipients, the sequenced repertoires came from samples collected on day 63 after the first injection. The library relied on the immunoSEQ multiplex PCR assay. TCRdb took this table from immuneACCESS and kept in-frame rearrangements with V and J called. Such tables lack part of the clones; where checked against another copy, unresolved V genes explain under half of the gap, and the rest is unexplained. In this sample the table shows fewer than 500,000 clones, roughly nine tenths of which occur a single time. Approximately 2.5% of the sample is held by the ten biggest clonotypes.

The input for sequencing was peripheral blood, taken in a trial of Ad26.COV2.S vaccine versus placebo. All receptors come from a person between 18 and 65 years old who received the Ad26.COV2.S COVID-19 vaccine or a placebo.

The rearrangement uses TRBV9 and TRBJ1-5, with 10 bases identical to TRBD1. The CDR3 consists of 15 residues. Trimming cost V 4 bases and J 6 bases; bases outside gene matches: 7. Germline assignment: CDR1 SGDLS and CDR2 YYNGEE. The CDR3 nucleotides are TGTGCCAGCAGCCCCGGGACAGGGGTAGGTCAGCCCCAGCATTTT. The encoded protein is CASSPGTGVGQPQHF.

The chain uses TRBV2 and TRBJ2-7, with 11 bases that match TRBD1. This CDR3 is built from 14 residues. J gave up 4 bases and V 8 bases, and 7 bases lay outside the gene matches. From germline, CDR1 is SNHLY and CDR2 FYNNEI. CDR3 sequence: CASASGTGGYEQYF. CDR3 nucleotides: TGTGCCAGCGCCTCCGGGACAGGGGGTTACGAGCAGTACTTC.

The rearrangement links TRBV27 to TRBJ1-1; D ambiguous. Trimming shortened V by 6 bases and J by 0 bases, and 14 bases separated the two germline ends. This CDR3 has 15 amino acids. Germline assignment: CDR1 MNHEY and CDR2 SMNVEV (reference sequence). CDR3 DNA sequence: TGTGCCAGCAGCAAATGGGGTGGTATGAACACTGAAGCTTTCTTT. Translation: CASSKWGGMNTEAFF.

The chain employs TRBV18 and TRBJ2-7; 9 nucleotides match TRBD1. Germline lookup yields CDR1 KGHSH and CDR2 LQKENI. The ends lost 3 bases at V and 6 bases at J; junction bases unmatched: 6. The CDR3 covers 14 residues. CDR3 residues: CASSPDRGDAEQYF. As DNA, the CDR3 is TGTGCCAGCTCACCGGACAGGGGTGACGCCGAGCAGTACTTC.

The chain uses TRBV5-1 and TRBJ2-3; D possibly corresponds to TRBD2 (6 bases). The germline V gene has CDR1 SGHRS and CDR2 YFSETQ. V lost 2 bases to trimming and J lost 5 bases, with 9 bases between them. The CDR3 contains 13 residues. The CDR3 sequence: CASSFAGGDTQYF. The CDR3 DNA sequence: TGCGCCAGCAGCTTTGCCGGGGGAGATACGCAGTATTTT.

This clone appeared a single time. The chain links TRBV4-3 to TRBJ2-3; the D is unclear. Germline V gene sequence: CDR1 LGHNA, CDR2 YSLEER. This CDR3 is 12 amino acids long. V was trimmed by 4 bases and J by 5 bases, leaving 7 bases between them. The CDR3 region has the DNA TGCGCCAGCAGCCTTAGGCAAGATACGCAGTATTTT. Protein sequence: CASSLRQDTQYF.

The chain couples TRBV4-3 to TRBJ2-5; tentatively, D is TRBD2 (6 bases). CDR3 length equals 13 residues. In germline, CDR1 is LGHNA, CDR2 YSLEER. V lost 4 bases and J lost 3, with 9 bases in between. CDR3 in amino acids: CASSRLAEETQYF. The DNA for the CDR3 is TGCGCCAGCAGCCGATTAGCGGAAGAGACCCAGTACTTC.

The chain recombines TRBV6-1 with TRBJ2-1; D may be TRBD2 (5 bases). The CDR3 is made up of 15 amino acids. The V end lost 2 bases, the J end lost 9 bases, and 17 bases lay between the germline ends. Germline CDR1 and CDR2: MNHNS and SASEGT. The CDR3 reads CASSEFLASFIEQFF. The CDR3, as DNA: TGTGCCAGCAGTGAATTTCTGGCTAGCTTTATTGAGCAGTTCTTC.

The V gene is TRBV6-2 or TRBV6-3, the J gene TRBJ2-5; D gene ambiguous. Germline V lookup: CDR1 MNHEY, CDR2 SVGEGT. V was pared by 2 bases and J by 4 bases, with 11 bases between. CDR3 size: 14 residues. Written as DNA, the CDR3 is TGTGCCAGCAGTTACGTAACTACGGGAGAGACCCAGTACTTC. This sequence encodes CASSYVTTGETQYF.

The table lists this clone with a count of one. This chain uses TRBV5-6 with TRBJ1-6; D not resolved. There are 13 residues in the CDR3. CDR1 and CDR2 (germline): SGHDT, YYEEEE. Trimming took off 4 bases at V and 5 bases at J, with 7 bases between the two ends. The CDR3, as DNA: TGTGCCAGCAGCGACGGAGATAATTCACCCCTCCACTTT. This codes for CASSDGDNSPLHF.

The chain carries TRBV11-2 and TRBJ1-6, with 7 bases matching TRBD1. The junction had 14 bases not matched to a gene; V was cut back by 4 bases and J by 8 bases. Germline-derived CDR1 and CDR2 are SGHAT and FQNNGV. CDR3 length equals 17 residues. In DNA form, the CDR3 reads TGTGCCAGCAGCTCCCAGGGGGTCCGCCAGGTGGATTCACCCCTCCACTTT. This gives the protein CASSSQGVRQVDSPLHF.

The chain combines TRBV7-8 with TRBJ2-3; D possibly uses TRBD1 or TRBD2 (6 bases each). CDR1 SGHVS and CDR2 FQNEAQ come from the germline V gene. V gave up 1 base and J gave up 3 bases, with 17 bases separating them. The CDR3 spans 17 residues. Written as DNA, the CDR3 is TGTGCCAGCAGCTTAGGTCTTACGTCGGGGGCGACAGATACGCAGTATTTT. This gives the protein CASSLGLTSGATDTQYF.

The rearrangement links TRBV9 to TRBJ2-3, with a possible D match to TRBD2 (6 bases). Germline CDR1 reads SGDLS; CDR2 reads YYNGEE. This CDR3 has 15 residues. The V end lost 0 bases, the J end lost 1 base, and 9 bases lay between the germline ends. CDR3 residues: CASSVEPSGTDTQYF. CDR3 DNA sequence: TGTGCCAGCAGCGTAGAACCTAGCGGCACAGATACGCAGTATTTT.

The chain joins TRBV9 to TRBJ2-3; TRBD1 might be the D (5 bases). CDR1 and CDR2 (germline): SGDLS, YYNGEE. Trimming removed 0 bases from V and 4 bases from J, with 18 bases in between. This CDR3 region has 17 residues. CDR3: CASSVEVGALSPDTQYF. Here the CDR3 DNA reads TGTGCCAGCAGCGTAGAGGTAGGGGCGCTGTCCCCAGATACGCAGTATTTT.

The genes are TRBV6-5 and TRBJ1-2; TRBD1 agrees at 8 bases. V trimming: 4 bases; J trimming: 7 bases; junction bases outside the gene matches: 8. The CDR3 is 14 residues long. Germline assignment: CDR1 MNHEY and CDR2 SVGAGI. The CDR3 coding sequence is TGTGCCAGCAGTTTGGGAACAGGGGGTATTGGCTACACCTTC. This sequence encodes CASSLGTGGIGYTF.

The chain links TRBV29-1 to TRBJ2-7; tentatively, D is TRBD1 (5 bases). CDR3 length: 10 residues. CDR1 is SQVTM and CDR2 is ANQGSEA in the germline V gene. V gave up 6 bases and J gave up 7 bases, with 10 bases separating them. CDR3 bases: TGCAGCGTCGCAGGGAAGGAGCAGTACTTC. Translated, it gives CSVAGKEQYF.

This chain uses TRBV7-2 with TRBJ2-3; D unclear. The germline V gene encodes CDR1 SGHTA and CDR2 FQGNSA. This CDR3 comprises 15 residues. V lost 0 bases, J lost 4 bases, and 11 bases lay in between. The CDR3: CASSLAVAEADTQYF. The CDR3 DNA is TGTGCCAGCAGCTTAGCGGTGGCAGAGGCAGATACGCAGTATTTT. Together with reference TRBV7-2 and TRBJ2-3, the CDR3 gives the full variable domain: GAGVSQSPSNKVTEKGKDVELRCDPISGHTALYWYRQSLGQGLEFLIYFQGNSAPDKSGLPSDRFSAERTGGSVSTLTIQRTQQEDSAVYLCASSLAVAEADTQYFGPGTRLTVL.

This clone was seen a handful of times. The CDR3 region is CASSSRASNNSPLHF. The DNA of the CDR3 is TGTGCCAGCAGCTCGCGAGCCTCTAATAATTCACCCCTCCACTTT. The chain has TRBV9 and TRBJ1-6; D is undetermined. In germline, CDR1 is SGDLS, CDR2 YYNGEE. This CDR3 has 15 amino acids. V lost 4 bases and J lost 5, with 13 bases in between.

This chain connects TRBV19 to TRBJ2-2, with D perhaps being TRBD1 or TRBD2 (5 bases each). V was clipped by 6 bases and J by 5 bases, with 16 bases between them. Germline-derived CDR1 and CDR2 are LNHDA and SQIVND (reference sequence). The CDR3 consists of 15 residues. The CDR3 bases are TGTGCCAGTAGAAGGGACCGCCGGTGGACCGGGGAGCTGTTTTTT. This translates into CASRRDRRWTGELFF.

The rearrangement uses TRBV21-1 and TRBJ2-7; the table's D call TRBD1 went unverified against the DNA. TRBV21-1 is tagged as a pseudogene. The CDR3 sequence is 14 residues long. CDR3 sequence: CASSKVTGAYEQYF. The CDR3 DNA sequence: TGTGCCAGCAGCAAAGTAACAGGAGCCTACGAGCAGTACTTC.

The chain couples TRBV18 to TRBJ1-6, with unresolved D. CDR1 and CDR2 (germline): KGHSH, LQKENI. V dropped 6 bases and J dropped 0 bases, with 6 bases sitting between them. The CDR3 has 14 amino acids. The CDR3 loop reads CASSQSSYNSPLHF. The DNA for the CDR3 is TGTGCCAGCTCCCAGAGCTCCTATAATTCACCCCTCCACTTT.

This chain connects TRBV9 to TRBJ1-5; D uncertain. V was trimmed by 4 bases and J by 6 bases, leaving 11 bases between them. The CDR3 consists of 13 residues. Per germline, CDR1 SGDLS and CDR2 YYNGEE. This CDR3 is CASSSGMGQPQHF. The CDR3 DNA is TGTGCCAGCAGCTCAGGTATGGGTCAGCCCCAGCATTTT.

The rearrangement links TRBV9 to TRBJ1-4; D gene ambiguous. This CDR3 region has 14 residues. V was pared by 0 bases and J by 6 bases, with 9 bases between. Germline CDR1 reads SGDLS; CDR2 reads YYNGEE. CDR3 loop: CASSVAQWDEKLFF. CDR3 sequence (DNA): TGTGCCAGCAGCGTAGCACAGTGGGATGAAAAACTGTTTTTT.

The sample holds one count of this clone. This rearrangement joins TRBV10-3 to TRBJ2-1, with D possibly TRBD2 on 5 matching bases. The V end was cut by 0 bases, the J end by 0 bases, with 12 bases between. Germline V gene data show CDR1 as ENHRY and CDR2 as SYGVKD. The CDR3 loop spans 17 amino acids. This chain's CDR3 is CAISESNQRSSYNEQFF. CDR3 nucleotide sequence: TGTGCCATCAGTGAGTCGAACCAGCGGAGCTCCTACAATGAGCAGTTCTTC.

The genes are TRBV7-9 and TRBJ2-3; no clear D gene. This CDR3 has 14 amino acids. Trimming removed 2 bases at V and 5 bases at J, with 11 bases between. The germline gives CDR1 SEHNR, CDR2 FQNEAQ (reference sequence). CDR3 protein: CASSLSGPEDTQYF. Here the CDR3 DNA reads TGTGCCAGCAGCTTATCCGGGCCGGAAGATACGCAGTATTTT.